The source of this T cell receptor beta chain is a study of immune heterogeneity within non-small cell lung tumors. In this sample, this clonotype turned up many times. Multiplex PCR was performed with 32 V and 13 J primers, and it amplified TCR beta CDR3. Each CDR3 protein gets one entry after TCRdb re-called the multiplex PCR reads with MiXCR. The sample gives 20,000 to 25,000 distinct CDR3 sequences, less than 35% of which show up once; around 4.3% is in the top ten. With 4 bases clipped from V and 2 bases from J, the junction kept 8 bases outside the gene matches. There are 16 residues in the CDR3. Template input, which was bulk tumor genomic DNA, totaled roughly 590 ng per sample. Surgical sampling yielded several biopsies per primary tumor (spaced far apart). With untreated, newly diagnosed non-small cell lung cancer, the patients went on to undergo curative surgery.

This clonotype was sampled from a man in his forties or fifties with non-small cell lung cancer. Input material: lung tumor tissue. The chain combines TRBV12-3 or TRBV12-4 with TRBJ1-5, with TRBD1 identical over 7 bases. DNA for the CDR3: TGTGCCAGCAGTTCGACAGGGAAGTCGGGCAATCAGCCCCAGCATTTT. This translates into CASSSTGKSGNQPQHF.